The present TCR beta chain was sequenced within a study of blood T cell repertoires in COVID-19. In the original processing: Estimated nucleated cell counts came from reference gene primer amplification. The assay was immunoSEQ multiplex PCR, and TCRdb's table has in-frame clones only and misses some. The D gene and trimming were derived from the DNA, and the V and J assignments and clone size from that table. The table includes 200,000 to 250,000 clones, 86% detected once. Sequencing was done on a sample of PBMCs or T cells enriched from blood (not recorded which). The clonotype comes from a woman aged 40 to 50 with acute COVID-19.

The CDR3 DNA sequence: TGTGCCAGCAGACCAGGGGGGCCGTGGGACACTGAAGCTTTCTTT. It codes for CASRPGGPWDTEAFF. This chain connects TRBV9 to TRBJ1-1; 7 positions agree with TRBD1. The V gene end was trimmed by 5 bases and the J gene end by 3 bases; junction bases not matched to a gene: 10. The CDR3 runs to 15 residues. CDR1 SGDLS and CDR2 YYNGEE come from the germline V gene.